This is a list of T cell receptor beta chains from one sample in a study of response to subunit inactivated influenza vaccine. TCRdb reprocessed the RT-PCR reads via MiXCR and lists one record per CDR3 protein. The sample holds about 780,000 distinct CDR3 sequences, under 20% seen once. Source: PBMCs from blood, taken 5 days after vaccination. All receptors derive from a man aged 50-59 years who received an inactivated influenza vaccine. CDR3s include the opening cysteine and the closing phenylalanine or tryptophan. A D gene is named only where the DNA matches it firmly. The size of a clone is reported for some rows only, either as once, few or many, or as a class for expanded clones.

j_gene: TRBJ2-1; v_gene: TRBV5-1; abundance: -; d_gene: -; CDR3aa: CASSLGTGPNEQFF; CDR3nt: TGCGCCAGCAGCTTGGGTACAGGACCGAATGAGCAGTTCTTC
j_gene: TRBJ2-1; v_gene: TRBV12-3/TRBV12-4; abundance: -; d_gene: -; CDR3aa: CASSPRGMGEQFF; CDR3nt: TGTGCCAGCAGTCCCCGGGGGATGGGTGAGCAGTTCTTC
j_gene: TRBJ2-3; v_gene: TRBV10-2; abundance: few; d_gene: -; CDR3aa: CASSGDGVVEGTDTQYF; CDR3nt: TGCGCCAGCAGTGGAGACGGGGTGGTGGAGGGCACAGATACGCAGTATTTT
j_gene: TRBJ1-2; v_gene: TRBV5-6; abundance: -; d_gene: -; CDR3aa: CASSPAGPNYGYTF; CDR3nt: TGTGCCAGCAGCCCCGCAGGACCTAACTATGGCTACACCTTC
j_gene: TRBJ1-1; v_gene: TRBV18; abundance: -; d_gene: -; CDR3aa: CASSRQGRGGNTEAFF; CDR3nt: TGTGCCAGCTCACGTCAAGGACGGGGAGGGAACACTGAAGCTTTCTTT
j_gene: TRBJ2-1; v_gene: TRBV4-2; abundance: many; d_gene: TRBD2; CDR3aa: CASSLKAGGNNEQFF; CDR3nt: TGTGCCAGCAGCCTAAAAGCGGGAGGCAACAATGAGCAGTTCTTC
j_gene: TRBJ1-1; v_gene: TRBV5-1; abundance: few; d_gene: TRBD1; CDR3aa: CASSPDREEAFF; CDR3nt: TGCGCCAGCAGCCCTGACAGGGAGGAAGCTTTCTTT
j_gene: TRBJ2-5; v_gene: TRBV4-3; abundance: -; d_gene: -; CDR3aa: CASSQEGRGPQETQYF; CDR3nt: TGCGCCAGCAGCCAAGAGGGCCGGGGGCCTCAAGAGACCCAGTACTTC
j_gene: TRBJ2-7; v_gene: TRBV12-3/TRBV12-4; abundance: many; d_gene: -; CDR3aa: CASSFWAYEQYF; CDR3nt: TGTGCCAGCAGTTTTTGGGCCTACGAGCAGTACTTC
j_gene: TRBJ1-1; v_gene: TRBV18; abundance: -; d_gene: TRBD1; CDR3aa: CASSDGTGEAFF; CDR3nt: TGTGCCAGCTCGGACGGGACAGGAGAAGCTTTCTTT
j_gene: TRBJ1-5; v_gene: TRBV12-3/TRBV12-4; abundance: many; d_gene: -; CDR3aa: CASSFRQGGQPQHF; CDR3nt: TGTGCCAGCAGTTTTAGGCAGGGAGGACAGCCCCAGCATTTT
j_gene: TRBJ2-3; v_gene: TRBV7-8; abundance: few; d_gene: TRBD2; CDR3aa: CASSLGLAGRSTDTQYF; CDR3nt: TGTGCCAGCAGCTTGGGGCTAGCGGGTCGGAGCACAGATACGCAGTATTTT
j_gene: TRBJ2-5; v_gene: TRBV20-1; abundance: -; d_gene: -; CDR3aa: CSAQGQVQTQYF; CDR3nt: TGCAGTGCCCAAGGGCAGGTGCAGACCCAGTACTTC
j_gene: TRBJ2-4; v_gene: TRBV20-1; abundance: -; d_gene: -; CDR3aa: CSARVSDIQYF; CDR3nt: TGCAGTGCTAGAGTGTCGGACATTCAGTACTTC
j_gene: TRBJ2-7; v_gene: TRBV5-1; abundance: few; d_gene: -; CDR3aa: CASSPLGRGAYEQYF; CDR3nt: TGCGCCAGCAGCCCCCTCGGAAGGGGAGCCTACGAGCAGTACTTC
j_gene: TRBJ1-2; v_gene: TRBV2; abundance: many; d_gene: TRBD1; CDR3aa: CASGGKLDREYGYTF; CDR3nt: TGTGCCAGCGGGGGGAAATTGGACAGGGAATATGGCTACACCTTC
j_gene: TRBJ2-2; v_gene: TRBV20-1; abundance: few; d_gene: TRBD1; CDR3aa: CSASGTGTGDTGELFF; CDR3nt: TGCAGTGCTAGCGGGACCGGGACAGGGGACACCGGGGAGCTGTTTTTT
j_gene: TRBJ2-3; v_gene: TRBV5-1; abundance: few; d_gene: TRBD2; CDR3aa: CASSLDLAGGGSSTDTQYF; CDR3nt: TGCGCCAGCAGCTTGGATCTAGCGGGGGGGGGATCTAGCACAGATACGCAGTATTTT
j_gene: TRBJ2-3; v_gene: TRBV7-2; abundance: many; d_gene: TRBD2; CDR3aa: CASSPRLAGATDTQYF; CDR3nt: TGTGCCAGCAGCCCCAGACTAGCGGGAGCAACAGATACGCAGTATTTT
j_gene: TRBJ2-7; v_gene: TRBV5-1; abundance: few; d_gene: -; CDR3aa: CASSHGASYEQYF; CDR3nt: TGCGCCAGCAGCCACGGGGCCTCCTACGAGCAGTACTTC
j_gene: TRBJ1-2; v_gene: TRBV7-2; abundance: -; d_gene: -; CDR3aa: CASSHSGGGYGYTF; CDR3nt: TGTGCCAGCAGCCATAGTGGGGGCGGGTATGGCTACACCTTC
j_gene: TRBJ2-1; v_gene: TRBV29-1; abundance: -; d_gene: -; CDR3aa: CSVEDQGGASLNEQFF; CDR3nt: TGCAGCGTTGAAGATCAAGGGGGGGCCTCTCTCAATGAGCAGTTCTTC
j_gene: TRBJ1-2; v_gene: TRBV7-6; abundance: -; d_gene: -; CDR3aa: CASSLAGKGAGYGYTF; CDR3nt: TGTGCCAGCAGCTTAGCTGGGAAGGGAGCTGGCTATGGCTACACCTTC
j_gene: TRBJ2-1; v_gene: TRBV6-5; abundance: few; d_gene: -; CDR3aa: CASSYSTSTREQFF; CDR3nt: TGTGCCAGCAGTTACTCAACTAGTACCCGTGAGCAGTTCTTC
j_gene: TRBJ2-5; v_gene: TRBV5-1; abundance: few; d_gene: -; CDR3aa: CASSFIGRYQETQYF; CDR3nt: TGCGCCAGCAGCTTTATCGGGCGCTATCAAGAGACCCAGTACTTC
j_gene: TRBJ2-1; v_gene: TRBV7-9; abundance: -; d_gene: -; CDR3aa: CASSRRFGFSYNEQFF; CDR3nt: TGTGCCAGCAGCCGCCGTTTCGGTTTCTCCTACAATGAGCAGTTCTTC
j_gene: TRBJ1-1; v_gene: TRBV5-4; abundance: -; d_gene: -; CDR3aa: CASSPGAAMNTEAFF; CDR3nt: TGTGCCAGCAGCCCTGGGGCAGCAATGAACACTGAAGCTTTCTTT
j_gene: TRBJ2-5; v_gene: TRBV7-6; abundance: -; d_gene: TRBD2; CDR3aa: CASSLTSGGIQETQYF; CDR3nt: TGTGCCAGCAGCTTGACTAGCGGGGGGATCCAAGAGACCCAGTACTTC
j_gene: TRBJ1-4; v_gene: TRBV5-1; abundance: -; d_gene: -; CDR3aa: CASSLAGTTKEKLFF; CDR3nt: TGCGCCAGCAGCTTGGCCGGGACAACCAAAGAAAAACTGTTTTTT
j_gene: TRBJ1-1; v_gene: TRBV14; abundance: -; d_gene: TRBD1; CDR3aa: CASSQKTGGRMNTEAFF; CDR3nt: TGTGCCAGCAGCCAAAAGACAGGGGGCCGAATGAACACTGAAGCTTTCTTT